Included here is one T cell receptor beta chain sequence, with context. Only in-frame clones appear in the TCRdb table, and some are missing; sequencing was by immunoSEQ multiplex PCR. The sample lists roughly 32,000 clones; roughly 90% were seen once. This sample was taken from a study of T cell changes during pregnancy in multiple sclerosis. CDR1 SNHLY and CDR2 FYNNEI come from the germline V gene. The junction had 2 bases not matched to a gene; V was cut back by 4 bases and J by 3 bases. This CDR3 has 13 amino acids. The source was CD4+ T cells from peripheral blood mononuclear cells, collected in the second trimester of pregnancy. The rearrangement joins TRBV2 to TRBJ1-2, with TRBD1 matching over 7 bases. The origin of this receptor is a female donor in good health, enrolled as a control in a pregnancy study. In DNA form, the CDR3 reads TGTGCCAGCAGTGGGACAGGCGACTATGGCTACACCTTC. It translates to CASSGTGDYGYTF.